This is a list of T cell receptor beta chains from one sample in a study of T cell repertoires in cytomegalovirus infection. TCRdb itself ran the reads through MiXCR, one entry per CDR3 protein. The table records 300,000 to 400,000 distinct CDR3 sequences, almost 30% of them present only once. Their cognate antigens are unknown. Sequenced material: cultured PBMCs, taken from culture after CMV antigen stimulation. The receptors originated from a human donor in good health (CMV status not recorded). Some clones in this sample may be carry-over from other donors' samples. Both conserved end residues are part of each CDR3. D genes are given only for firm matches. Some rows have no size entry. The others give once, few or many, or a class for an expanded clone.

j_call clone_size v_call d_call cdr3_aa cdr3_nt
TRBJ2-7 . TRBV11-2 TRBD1 CASSYWTGEGEQYF TGTGCCAGCAGCTATTGGACAGGGGAGGGCGAGCAGTACTTC
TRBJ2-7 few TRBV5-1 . CASTPGGSYEQYF TGCGCCAGCACCCCGGGCGGATCCTACGAGCAGTACTTC
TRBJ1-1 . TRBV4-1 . CASSRGGVAFF TGCGCCAGCAGCCGGGGCGGAGTAGCTTTCTTT
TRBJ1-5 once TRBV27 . CARRPPGRLGNQPQHF TGTGCCCGTCGCCCTCCAGGAAGGCTCGGCAATCAGCCCCAGCATTTT
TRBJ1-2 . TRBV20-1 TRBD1 CSAGQASNYGYTF TGCAGTGCTGGACAGGCGAGTAACTATGGCTACACCTTC
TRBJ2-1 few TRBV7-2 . CASSLGQDEQFF TGTGCCAGCAGCTTAGGACAGGATGAGCAGTTCTTC
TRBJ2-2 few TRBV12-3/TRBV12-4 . CASTLAGVGELFF TGTGCCAGCACCCTGGCAGGGGTCGGGGAGCTGTTTTTT
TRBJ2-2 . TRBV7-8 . CASSPTGREAGELFF TGTGCCAGCAGCCCGACAGGGAGGGAAGCCGGGGAGCTGTTTTTT
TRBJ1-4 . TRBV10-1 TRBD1 CASRKDRVDNEKLFF TGCGCCAGCAGAAAGGACAGGGTGGATAATGAAAAACTGTTTTTT
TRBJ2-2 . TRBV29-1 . CSVPRSSGSTGELFF TGCAGCGTCCCAAGGTCCAGCGGAAGCACCGGGGAGCTGTTTTTT
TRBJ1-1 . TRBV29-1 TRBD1 CSVTGQMNTEAFF TGCAGCGTTACGGGACAGATGAACACTGAAGCTTTCTTT
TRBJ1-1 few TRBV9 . CASSAGPLGPEAFF TGTGCCAGCAGCGCCGGACCACTGGGGCCTGAAGCTTTCTTT
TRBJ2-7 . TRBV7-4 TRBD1 CASSLVRQGPYEQYF TGTGCCAGCAGCTTAGTTCGACAGGGACCCTACGAGCAGTACTTC
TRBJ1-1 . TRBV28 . CASRPDGGGTEAFF TGTGCCAGCAGACCGGACGGGGGGGGGACTGAAGCTTTCTTT
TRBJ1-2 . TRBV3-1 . CASSQVWAYGYTF TGTGCCAGCAGCCAAGTCTGGGCCTATGGCTACACCTTC
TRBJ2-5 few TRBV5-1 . CASSFLDQETQYF TGCGCCAGCAGCTTCCTGGACCAAGAGACCCAGTACTTC
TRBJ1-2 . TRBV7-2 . CASSFSQGSRSFF TGTGCCAGCAGCTTTTCCCAGGGGTCGAGAAGTTTCTTC
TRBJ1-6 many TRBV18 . CASSLPGPNSPLHF TGTGCCAGCTCACTCCCGGGCCCTAATTCACCCCTCCACTTT
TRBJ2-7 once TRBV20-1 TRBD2 CSARPGLADYEQYF TGCAGTGCTAGACCGGGACTAGCGGACTACGAGCAGTACTTC
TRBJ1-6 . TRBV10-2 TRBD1 CASSESGGTGFSPLHF TGCGCCAGCAGTGAGTCGGGGGGGACAGGGTTCTCACCCCTCCACTTT
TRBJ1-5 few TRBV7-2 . CASSAYRNQPQHF TGTGCCAGCAGCGCCTACAGGAATCAGCCCCAGCATTTT
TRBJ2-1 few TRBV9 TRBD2 CASSVGAGMANSYNEQFF TGTGCCAGCAGCGTAGGAGCGGGAATGGCGAACTCCTACAATGAGCAGTTCTTC
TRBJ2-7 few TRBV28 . CASTQAGIEQYF TGTGCCAGCACCCAAGCCGGGATCGAGCAGTACTTC
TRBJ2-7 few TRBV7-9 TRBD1 CASSGSRGQDYEQYF TGTGCCAGCAGCGGCTCCAGGGGACAGGACTACGAGCAGTACTTC
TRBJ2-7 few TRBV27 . CASSLGGEGWGYEQYF TGTGCCAGCAGTTTGGGGGGCGAGGGATGGGGCTACGAGCAGTACTTC
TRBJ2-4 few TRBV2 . CASSEILRDKKNIQYF TGTGCCAGCAGTGAAATTCTAAGGGACAAAAAAAACATTCAGTACTTC
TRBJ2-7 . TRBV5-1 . CASSTSGWEQYF TGCGCCAGCAGCACCAGCGGGTGGGAGCAGTACTTC
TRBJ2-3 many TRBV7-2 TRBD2 CASSGAGGTDTQYF TGTGCCAGCAGTGGAGCGGGGGGCACAGATACGCAGTATTTT
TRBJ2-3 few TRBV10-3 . CAISERDGTDTQYF TGTGCCATCAGTGAACGGGACGGCACAGATACGCAGTATTTT
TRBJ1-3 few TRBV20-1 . CSARDGGSGNTIYF TGCAGTGCTAGAGACGGGGGTTCTGGAAACACCATATATTTT
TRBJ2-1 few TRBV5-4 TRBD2 CASSLGTSDPYNEQFF TGTGCCAGCAGCTTGGGGACTAGCGACCCCTACAATGAGCAGTTCTTC
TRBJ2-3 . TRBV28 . CASSLRGSRTDTQYF TGTGCCAGCAGTTTACGGGGGAGTCGTACAGATACGCAGTATTTT
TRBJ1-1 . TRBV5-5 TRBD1 CASRGDRGRGGPEAFF TGTGCCAGCAGAGGCGACAGGGGGCGCGGAGGTCCTGAAGCTTTCTTT
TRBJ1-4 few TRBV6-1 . CASTTGSFNEKLFF TGTGCCAGCACGACAGGCTCCTTTAATGAAAAACTGTTTTTT
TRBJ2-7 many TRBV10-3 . CAISESPVGAQHEQYF TGTGCCATCAGTGAGTCTCCAGTGGGGGCGCAGCACGAGCAGTACTTC
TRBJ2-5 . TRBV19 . CASSSREIPYQETQYF TGTGCCAGTAGCTCGAGAGAGATACCGTACCAAGAGACCCAGTACTTC
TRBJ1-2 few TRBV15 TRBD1 CATSVPGQGGYTF TGTGCCACCAGCGTGCCGGGACAGGGTGGCTACACCTTC
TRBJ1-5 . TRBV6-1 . CASSDGESQPQHF TGTGCCAGCAGTGACGGGGAGAGTCAGCCCCAGCATTTT
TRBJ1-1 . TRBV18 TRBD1 CASSLTGQGERTEAFF TGTGCCAGCTCGCTCACAGGACAGGGGGAAAGGACTGAAGCTTTCTTT
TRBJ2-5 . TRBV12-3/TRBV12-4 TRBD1 CASSSGTDRGTQYF TGTGCCAGCAGTTCCGGGACAGATCGTGGGACCCAGTACTTC
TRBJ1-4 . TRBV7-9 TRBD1 CASSSLPGQGNLNEKLFF TGTGCCAGCAGCTCTCTCCCGGGACAGGGAAATCTAAATGAAAAACTGTTTTTT
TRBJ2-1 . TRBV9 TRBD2 CASSPRTSGMSDEQFF TGTGCCAGCAGCCCACGGACTAGCGGGATGAGCGATGAGCAGTTCTTC
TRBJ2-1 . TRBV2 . CASSEASRGFYNEQFF TGTGCCAGCAGTGAAGCGAGCCGGGGGTTCTACAATGAGCAGTTCTTC
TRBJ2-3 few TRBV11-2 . CASSLDRSADTQYF TGTGCCAGCAGCTTAGACAGGTCCGCAGATACGCAGTATTTT
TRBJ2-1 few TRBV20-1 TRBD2 CSATPGLDNEQFF TGCAGTGCTACCCCGGGACTAGACAATGAGCAGTTCTTC
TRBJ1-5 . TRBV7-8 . CASSYGDLTGQPQHF TGTGCCAGCAGCTACGGAGACCTGACGGGGCAGCCCCAGCATTTT
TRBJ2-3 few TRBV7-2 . CASSSRRGARTDTQYF TGTGCCAGCAGCTCCCGACGGGGGGCCCGCACAGATACGCAGTATTTT
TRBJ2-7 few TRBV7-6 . CASPRGGDSYEQYF TGTGCCAGCCCTCGGGGCGGGGACTCCTACGAGCAGTACTTC
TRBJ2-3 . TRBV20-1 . CSAASGDTQYF TGCAGTGCGGCCTCAGGGGATACGCAGTATTTT
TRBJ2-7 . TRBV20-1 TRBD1 CSASDRGVEQYF TGCAGTGCTTCGGACAGGGGGGTCGAGCAGTACTTC
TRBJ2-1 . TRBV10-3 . CAIKFESKNEQFF TGTGCCATCAAGTTTGAGTCGAAGAATGAGCAGTTCTTC
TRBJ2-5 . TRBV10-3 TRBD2 CAISAESGRPNQETQYF TGTGCCATCAGTGCCGAAAGCGGGAGGCCGAACCAAGAGACCCAGTACTTC
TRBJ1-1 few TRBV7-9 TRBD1 CASSAPTGENTEAFF TGTGCCAGCAGCGCCCCGACAGGGGAGAACACTGAAGCTTTCTTT
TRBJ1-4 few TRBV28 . CASSPQGRTDNEKLFF TGTGCCAGCAGTCCTCAAGGACGGACTGATAATGAAAAACTGTTTTTT
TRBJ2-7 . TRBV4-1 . CASSQDWAQGSYEQYF TGCGCCAGCAGCCAAGATTGGGCGCAGGGGTCCTACGAGCAGTACTTC
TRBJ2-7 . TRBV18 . CASSPPPRGLIEQYF TGTGCCAGCTCACCACCGCCACGAGGATTAATCGAGCAGTACTTC
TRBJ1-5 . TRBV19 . CASSIQGLGNQPQHF TGTGCCAGTAGTATCCAGGGGCTCGGCAATCAGCCCCAGCATTTT
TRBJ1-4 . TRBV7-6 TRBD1 CASRTDRGANEKLFF TGTGCCAGCAGAACCGACAGGGGAGCTAATGAAAAACTGTTTTTT